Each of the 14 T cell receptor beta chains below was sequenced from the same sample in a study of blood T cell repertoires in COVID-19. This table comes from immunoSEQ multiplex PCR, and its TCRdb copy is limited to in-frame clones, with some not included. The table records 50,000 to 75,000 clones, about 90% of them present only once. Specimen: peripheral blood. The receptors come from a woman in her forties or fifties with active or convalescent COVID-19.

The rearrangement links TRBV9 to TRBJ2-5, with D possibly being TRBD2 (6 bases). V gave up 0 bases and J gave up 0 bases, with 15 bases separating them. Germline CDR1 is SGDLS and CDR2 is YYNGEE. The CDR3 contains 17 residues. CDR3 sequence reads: CASSVAPTGTDQETQYF. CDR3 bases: TGTGCCAGCAGCGTAGCCCCTACCGGGACTGACCAAGAGACCCAGTACTTC.

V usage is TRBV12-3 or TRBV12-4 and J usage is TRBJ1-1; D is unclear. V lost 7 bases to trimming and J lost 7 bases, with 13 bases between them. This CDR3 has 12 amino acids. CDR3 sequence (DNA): TGTGCCAGCACTCGAAGCCCTAATGAAGCTTTCTTT. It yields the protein CASTRSPNEAFF.

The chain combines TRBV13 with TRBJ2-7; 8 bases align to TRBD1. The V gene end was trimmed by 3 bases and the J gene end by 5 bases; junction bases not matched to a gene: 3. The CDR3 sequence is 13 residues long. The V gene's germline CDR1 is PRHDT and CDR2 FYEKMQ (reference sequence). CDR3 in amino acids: CASSLDRADEQYF. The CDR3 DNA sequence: TGTGCCAGCAGCTTGGACAGGGCCGACGAGCAGTACTTC.

The CDR3 protein is CASRGRESGIYSNQPQHF. The DNA for the CDR3 is TGTGCCAGCAGAGGCCGGGAGTCAGGGATTTATAGCAATCAGCCCCAGCATTTT. This chain connects TRBV28 to TRBJ1-5, with D maybe TRBD1 (5 bases). CDR3 length: 18 amino acids. V was clipped by 6 bases and J by 0 bases, with 21 bases between them. Germline CDR1 reads MDHEN; CDR2 reads SYDVKM. Full variable domain (missing parts from reference TRBV28 and TRBJ1-5): DVKVTQSSRYLVKRTGEKVFLECVQDMDHENMFWYRQDPGLGLRLIYFSYDVKMKEKGDIPEGYSVSREKKERFSLILESASTNQTSMYLCASRGRESGIYSNQPQHFGDGTRLSIL.

The CDR3 here is CASRNRGVEGYTF. In DNA, the CDR3 is TGTGCCAGCAGGAACAGGGGAGTAGAAGGCTACACCTTC. The J gene is TRBJ1-2, the V gene TRBV2; 7 nucleotides line up with TRBD1. Unmatched junction bases numbered 9, after V lost 6 bases and J lost 8 bases. This CDR3 has 13 residues. Germline CDR1 is SNHLY and CDR2 is FYNNEI.

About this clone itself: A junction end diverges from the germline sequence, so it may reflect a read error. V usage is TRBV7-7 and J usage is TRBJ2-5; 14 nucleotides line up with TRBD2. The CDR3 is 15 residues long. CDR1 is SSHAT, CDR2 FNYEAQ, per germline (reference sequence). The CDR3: CASSLGTSGGETQYF. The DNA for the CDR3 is TGTGCTAGCAGCTTGGGGACTAGCGGGGGAGAGACCCAGTACTTC.

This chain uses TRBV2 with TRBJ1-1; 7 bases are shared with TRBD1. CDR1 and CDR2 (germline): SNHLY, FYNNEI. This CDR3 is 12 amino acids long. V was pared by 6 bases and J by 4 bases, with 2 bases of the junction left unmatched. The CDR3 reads CASSRTGTEAFF. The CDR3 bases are TGTGCCAGCAGCCGGACAGGCACTGAAGCTTTCTTT.

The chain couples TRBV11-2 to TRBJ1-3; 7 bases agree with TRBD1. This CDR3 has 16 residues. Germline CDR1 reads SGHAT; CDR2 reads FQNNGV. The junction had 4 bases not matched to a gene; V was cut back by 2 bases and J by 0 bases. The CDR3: CASSLQGVSSGNTIYF. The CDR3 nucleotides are TGTGCCAGCAGCTTACAGGGGGTTAGCTCTGGAAACACCATATATTTT.

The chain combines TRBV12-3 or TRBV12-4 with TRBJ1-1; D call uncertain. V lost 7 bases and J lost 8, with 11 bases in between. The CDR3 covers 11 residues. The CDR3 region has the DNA TGTGCCAGCACCAACCCTAGGGAAGCTTTCTTT. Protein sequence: CASTNPREAFF.

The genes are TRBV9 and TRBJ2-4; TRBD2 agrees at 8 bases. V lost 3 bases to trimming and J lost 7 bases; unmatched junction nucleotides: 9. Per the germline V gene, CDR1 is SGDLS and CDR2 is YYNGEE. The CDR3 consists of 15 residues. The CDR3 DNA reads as TGTGCCAGCAGCGCGAGCGGGAGCCCTAGTAACATTCAGTACTTC. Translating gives CASSASGSPSNIQYF.

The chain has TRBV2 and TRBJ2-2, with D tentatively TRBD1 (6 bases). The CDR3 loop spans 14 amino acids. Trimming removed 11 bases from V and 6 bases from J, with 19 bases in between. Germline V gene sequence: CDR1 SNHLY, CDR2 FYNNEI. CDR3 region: CAAQGPPNAGELFF. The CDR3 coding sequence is TGTGCCGCACAGGGACCGCCTAACGCCGGGGAGCTGTTTTTT. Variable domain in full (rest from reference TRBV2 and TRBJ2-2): EPEVTQTPSHQVTQMGQEVILRCVPISNHLYFYWYRQILGQKVEFLVSFYNNEISEKSEIFDDQFSVERPDGSNFTLKIRSTKLEDSAMYFCAAQGPPNAGELFFGEGSRLTVL.

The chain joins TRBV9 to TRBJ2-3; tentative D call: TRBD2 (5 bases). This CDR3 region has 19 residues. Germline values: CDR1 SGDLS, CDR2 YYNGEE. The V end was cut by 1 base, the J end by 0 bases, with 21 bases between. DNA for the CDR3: TGTGCCAGCAGCGTACCGACCACGTTTGAGGGAAGTAGCACAGATACGCAGTATTTT. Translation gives CASSVPTTFEGSSTDTQYF.

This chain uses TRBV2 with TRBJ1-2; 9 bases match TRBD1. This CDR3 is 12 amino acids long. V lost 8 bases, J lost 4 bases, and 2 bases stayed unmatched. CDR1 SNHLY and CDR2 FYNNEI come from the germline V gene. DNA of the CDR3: TGTGCCAGCCCGGGACAGGGCTATGGCTACACCTTC. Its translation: CASPGQGYGYTF.

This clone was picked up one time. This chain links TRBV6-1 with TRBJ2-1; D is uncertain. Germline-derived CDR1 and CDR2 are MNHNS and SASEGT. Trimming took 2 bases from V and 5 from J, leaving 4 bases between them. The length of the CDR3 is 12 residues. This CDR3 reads CASSEINNEQFF. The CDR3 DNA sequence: TGTGCCAGCAGTGAAATCAACAATGAGCAGTTCTTC.